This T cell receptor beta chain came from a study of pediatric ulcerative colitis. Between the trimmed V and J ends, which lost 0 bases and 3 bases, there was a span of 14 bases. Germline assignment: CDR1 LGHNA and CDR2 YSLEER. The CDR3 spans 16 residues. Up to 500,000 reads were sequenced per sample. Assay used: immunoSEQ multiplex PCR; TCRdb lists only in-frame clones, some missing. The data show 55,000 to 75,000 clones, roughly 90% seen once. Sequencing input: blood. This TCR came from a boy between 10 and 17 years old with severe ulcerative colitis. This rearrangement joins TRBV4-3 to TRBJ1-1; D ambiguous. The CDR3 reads CASSQDPSRADTEAFF. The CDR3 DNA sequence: TGCGCCAGCAGCCAAGACCCTTCGAGGGCCGACACTGAAGCTTTCTTT.